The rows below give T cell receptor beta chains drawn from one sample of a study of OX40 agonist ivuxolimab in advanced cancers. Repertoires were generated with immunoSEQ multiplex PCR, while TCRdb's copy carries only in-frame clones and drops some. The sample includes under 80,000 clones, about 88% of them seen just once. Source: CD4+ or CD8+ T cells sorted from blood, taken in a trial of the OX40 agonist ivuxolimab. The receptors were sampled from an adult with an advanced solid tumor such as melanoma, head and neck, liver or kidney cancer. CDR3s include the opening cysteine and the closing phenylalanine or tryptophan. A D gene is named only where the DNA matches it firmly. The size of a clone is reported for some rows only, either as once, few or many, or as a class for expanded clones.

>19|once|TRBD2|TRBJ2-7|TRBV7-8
TGTGCCAGCAGCTTAGCAGATGCGCCGGGACTAGACGTTGGCTACGAGCAGTACTTC
CASSLADAPGLDVGYEQYF
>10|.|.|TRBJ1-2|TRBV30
TGTGCCTGGCAATCATATGGCTACACCTTC
CAWQSYGYTF
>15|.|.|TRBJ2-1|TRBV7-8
TGTGCCAGCAGCTTGACCCGCGGGTCCTACAATGAGCAGTTCTTC
CASSLTRGSYNEQFF
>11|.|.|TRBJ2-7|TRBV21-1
TGTGCCAGCAGCATCTCTTACGAGCAGTACTTC
CASSISYEQYF
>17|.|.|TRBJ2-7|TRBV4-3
TGCGCCAGCAGCCAAACCCCTAGCGCAGGAGGGTCCTACGAGCAGTACTTC
CASSQTPSAGGSYEQYF
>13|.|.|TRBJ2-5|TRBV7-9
TGTGCCAGCAGCCCCCGGGGAAAGGAGACCCAGTACTTC
CASSPRGKETQYF
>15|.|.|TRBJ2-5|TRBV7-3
TGTGCCAGCAGCTTAGGAACTAGGGTGGGAGAGACCCAGTACTTC
CASSLGTRVGETQYF
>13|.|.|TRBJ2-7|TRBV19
TGTGCCAGTAGTATCTTCGACCGACGCGAGCAGTACTTC
CASSIFDRREQYF
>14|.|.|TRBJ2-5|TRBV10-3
TGTGCCATCAGTGTCACAGACCTTCAAGAGACCCAGTACTTC
CAISVTDLQETQYF
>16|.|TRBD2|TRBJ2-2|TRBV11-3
TGTGCCAGCAGCCCCCCCGGGACTAGCGCTGCCGGGGAGCTGTTTTTT
CASSPPGTSAAGELFF
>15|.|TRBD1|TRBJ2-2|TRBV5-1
TGCGCCAGCAGCTTAAGCGCAGGGGGAAGCGGGGAGCTGTTTTTT
CASSLSAGGSGELFF
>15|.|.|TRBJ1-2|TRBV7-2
TGTGCCAGCTTAACGAGAGGTGCTCTCCCCTATGGCTACACCTTC
CASLTRGALPYGYTF
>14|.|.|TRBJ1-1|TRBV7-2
TGTGCCAGCAGCTTATGGCCAGTCGGACAAGAAGCTTTCTTT
CASSLWPVGQEAFF
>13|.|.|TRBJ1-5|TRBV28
TGTGCCAGCAGTTTTCTTAGCAATCAGCCCCAGCATTTT
CASSFLSNQPQHF
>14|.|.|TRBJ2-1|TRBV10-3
TGTGCCATCAGTGAAGACAACCACCTGGATGAGCAGTTCTTC
CAISEDNHLDEQFF
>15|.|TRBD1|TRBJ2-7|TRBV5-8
TGTGCCAGCAGCCCCCTGTTCGGGACAGGGGTCGAGCAGTACTTC
CASSPLFGTGVEQYF
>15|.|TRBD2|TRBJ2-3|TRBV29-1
TGCAGCGTTGTGGGGCTAGCGGGAGGCACAGATACGCAGTATTTT
CSVVGLAGGTDTQYF